Sequencing of this T cell receptor beta chain was carried out in a study of blood T cell repertoires in COVID-19. Looking at the study overall: Both acute and convalescent COVID-19 samples were obtained from the United States, Italy and Spain. In each case, the material was cDNA or gDNA derived from T cells, B-cell-depleted T cells, or PBMCs.

Original analysis: Reference gene primer amplification gave estimated nucleated cell counts. The data were produced by immunoSEQ multiplex PCR, yet TCRdb's version contains in-frame clones alone and is incomplete. V, J and clone size derive from that table, while D and trimming were established from the DNA sequence. The repertoire holds 200,000 to 300,000 clones, with about 90% as singletons. The CDR3 covers 15 residues. Germline values: CDR1 MGHRA, CDR2 YSYEKL. Trimming took 4 bases from V and 7 from J; bases not matched to a gene: 8. Sequences were obtained from peripheral blood. The V gene is TRBV4-1, the J gene TRBJ2-2; 8 nucleotides line up with TRBD2. This sequence originates from a woman aged 25 to 45 who had recovered from COVID-19. The CDR3 nucleotides read TGCGCCAGCAGCCCACCAGGGACTAGTGGCGGGGAGCTGTTTTTT. Translating it yields CASSPPGTSGGELFF.